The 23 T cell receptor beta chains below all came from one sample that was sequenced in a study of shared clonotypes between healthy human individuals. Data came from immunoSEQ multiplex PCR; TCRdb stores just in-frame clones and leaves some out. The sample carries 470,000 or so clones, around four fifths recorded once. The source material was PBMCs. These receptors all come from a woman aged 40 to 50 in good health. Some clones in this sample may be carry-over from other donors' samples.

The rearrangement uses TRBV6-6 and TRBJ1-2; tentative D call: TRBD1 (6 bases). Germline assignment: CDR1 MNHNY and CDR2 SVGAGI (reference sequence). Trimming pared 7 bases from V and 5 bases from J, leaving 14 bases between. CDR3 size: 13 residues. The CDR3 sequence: CASNEGRGYGYTF. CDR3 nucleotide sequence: TGTGCCAGCAATGAGGGCAGGGGATATGGCTACACCTTC.

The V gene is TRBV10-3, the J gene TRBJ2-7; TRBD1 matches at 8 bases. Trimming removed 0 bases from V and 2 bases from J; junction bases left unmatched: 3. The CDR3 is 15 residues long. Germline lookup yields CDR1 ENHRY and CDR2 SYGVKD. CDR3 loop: CAISESQGATYEQYF. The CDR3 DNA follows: TGTGCCATCAGTGAGTCCCAGGGGGCTACCTACGAGCAGTACTTC.

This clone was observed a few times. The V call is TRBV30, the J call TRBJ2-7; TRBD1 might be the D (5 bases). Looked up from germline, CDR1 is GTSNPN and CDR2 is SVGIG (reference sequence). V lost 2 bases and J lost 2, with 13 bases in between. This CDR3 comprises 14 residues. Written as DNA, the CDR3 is TGTGCCTGGAGTCTAGGGGTCCGACCCTACGAGCAGTACTTC. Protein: CAWSLGVRPYEQYF. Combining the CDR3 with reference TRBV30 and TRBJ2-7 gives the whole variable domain SQTIHQWPATLVQPVGSPLSLECTVEGTSNPNLYWYRQAAGRGLQLLFYSVGIGQISSEVPQNLSASRPQDRQFILSSKKLLLSDSGFYLCAWSLGVRPYEQYFGPGTRLTVT.

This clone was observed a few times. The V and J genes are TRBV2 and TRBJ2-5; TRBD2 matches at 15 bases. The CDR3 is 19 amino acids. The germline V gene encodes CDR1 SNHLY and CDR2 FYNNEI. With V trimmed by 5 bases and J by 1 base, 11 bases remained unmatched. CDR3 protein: CASSYSWGLAGGSQETQYF. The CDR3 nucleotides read TGTGCCAGCAGTTACAGTTGGGGACTAGCGGGAGGTTCCCAAGAGACCCAGTACTTC.

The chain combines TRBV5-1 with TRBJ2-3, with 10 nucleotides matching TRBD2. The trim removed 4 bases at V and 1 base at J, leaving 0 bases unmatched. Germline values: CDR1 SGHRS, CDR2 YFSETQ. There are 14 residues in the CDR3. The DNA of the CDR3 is TGCGCCAGCAGCGGGACTAGCGGCACAGATACGCAGTATTTT. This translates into CASSGTSGTDTQYF. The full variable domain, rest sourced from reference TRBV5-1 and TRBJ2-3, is KAGVTQTPRYLIKTRGQQVTLSCSPISGHRSVSWYQQTPGQGLQFLFEYFSETQRNKGNFPGRFSGRQFSNSRSEMNVSTLELGDSALYLCASSGTSGTDTQYFGPGTRLTVL.

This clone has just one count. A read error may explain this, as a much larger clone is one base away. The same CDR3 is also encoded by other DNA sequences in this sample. The CDR3 here is CSVESQGVNTEAFF. CDR3 nucleotides: TGCAGCGTTGAGAGTCAGGGGGTGAACACCGAAGCTTTCTTT. The chain uses TRBV29-1 and TRBJ1-1; 7 positions match TRBD1. Germline V gene lookup returns CDR1 SQVTM and CDR2 ANQGSEA. The CDR3 has 14 residues.

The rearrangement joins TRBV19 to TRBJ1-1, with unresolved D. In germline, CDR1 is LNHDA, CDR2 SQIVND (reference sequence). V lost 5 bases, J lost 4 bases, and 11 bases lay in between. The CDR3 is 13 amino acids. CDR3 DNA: TGTGCCAGTAGTGGTAGTCCGGGCACTGAAGCTTTCTTT. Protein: CASSGSPGTEAFF.

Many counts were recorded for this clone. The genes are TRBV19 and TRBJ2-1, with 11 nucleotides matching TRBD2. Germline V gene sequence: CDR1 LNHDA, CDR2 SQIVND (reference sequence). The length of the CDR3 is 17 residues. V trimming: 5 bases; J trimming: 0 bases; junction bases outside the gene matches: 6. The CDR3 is CASSGGLAEISYNEQFF. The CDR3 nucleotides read TGTGCCAGTAGTGGGGGACTAGCGGAAATCTCCTACAATGAGCAGTTCTTC.

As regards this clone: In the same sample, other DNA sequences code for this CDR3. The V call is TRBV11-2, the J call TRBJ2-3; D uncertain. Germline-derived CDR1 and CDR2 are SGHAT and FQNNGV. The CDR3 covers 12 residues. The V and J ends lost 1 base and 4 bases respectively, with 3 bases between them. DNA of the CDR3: TGTGCCAGCAGCTTAGGGGCAGATACGCAGTATTTT. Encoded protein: CASSLGADTQYF.

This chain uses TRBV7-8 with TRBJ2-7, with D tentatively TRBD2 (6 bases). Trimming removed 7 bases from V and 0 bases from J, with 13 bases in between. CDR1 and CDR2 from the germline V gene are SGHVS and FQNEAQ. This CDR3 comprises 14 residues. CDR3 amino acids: CASNAGTSSYEQYF. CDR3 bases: TGTGCCAGCAATGCGGGAACAAGCTCCTACGAGCAGTACTTC.

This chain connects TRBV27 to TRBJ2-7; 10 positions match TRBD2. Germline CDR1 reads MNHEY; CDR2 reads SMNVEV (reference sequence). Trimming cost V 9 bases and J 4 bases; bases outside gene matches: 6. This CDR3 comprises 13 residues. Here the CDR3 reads CASSRTSGYEQYF. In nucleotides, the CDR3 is TGTGCCAGTTCTCGGACTAGCGGATACGAGCAGTACTTC.

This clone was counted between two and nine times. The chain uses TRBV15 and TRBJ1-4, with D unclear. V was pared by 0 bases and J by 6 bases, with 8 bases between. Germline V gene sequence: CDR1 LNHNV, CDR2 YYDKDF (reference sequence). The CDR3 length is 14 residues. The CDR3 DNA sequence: TGTGCCACCAGCAGAGATCTCCTAGATGAAAAACTGTTTTTT. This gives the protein CATSRDLLDEKLFF.

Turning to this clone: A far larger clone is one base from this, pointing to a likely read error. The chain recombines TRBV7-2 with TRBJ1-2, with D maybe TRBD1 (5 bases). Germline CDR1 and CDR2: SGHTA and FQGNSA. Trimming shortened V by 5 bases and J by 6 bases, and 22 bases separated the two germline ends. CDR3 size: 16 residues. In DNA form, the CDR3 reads TGTGCCAGCAGCCAATTTACCCTCAGGCAGGGAGATGGCTACACCTTC. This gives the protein CASSQFTLRQGDGYTF.

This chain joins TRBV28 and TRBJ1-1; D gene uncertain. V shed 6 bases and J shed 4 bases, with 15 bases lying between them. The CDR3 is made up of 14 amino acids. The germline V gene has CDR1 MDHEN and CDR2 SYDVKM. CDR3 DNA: TGTGCCAGCAGCCCCAGCCCAGATTCCACTGAAGCTTTCTTT. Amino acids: CASSPSPDSTEAFF.

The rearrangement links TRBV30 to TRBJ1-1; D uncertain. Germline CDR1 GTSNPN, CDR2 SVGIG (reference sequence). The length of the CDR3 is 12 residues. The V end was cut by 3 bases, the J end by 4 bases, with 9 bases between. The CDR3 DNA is TGTGCCTGGAGGGCGGGAACCACTGAAGCTTTCTTT. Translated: CAWRAGTTEAFF.

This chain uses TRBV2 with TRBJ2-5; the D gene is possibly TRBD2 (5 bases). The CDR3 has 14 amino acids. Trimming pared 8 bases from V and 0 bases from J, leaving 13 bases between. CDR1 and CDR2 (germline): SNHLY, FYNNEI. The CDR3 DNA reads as TGTGCCAGCTTCTTGGACTGGAACCAAGAGACCCAGTACTTC. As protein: CASFLDWNQETQYF.

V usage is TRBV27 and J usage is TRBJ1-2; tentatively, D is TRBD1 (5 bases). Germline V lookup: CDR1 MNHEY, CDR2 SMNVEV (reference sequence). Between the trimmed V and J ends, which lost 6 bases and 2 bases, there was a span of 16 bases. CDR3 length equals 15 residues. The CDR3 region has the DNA TGTGCCAGCAGCTCCCCCCGGGACGGGAACTATGGCTACACCTTC. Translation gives CASSSPRDGNYGYTF.

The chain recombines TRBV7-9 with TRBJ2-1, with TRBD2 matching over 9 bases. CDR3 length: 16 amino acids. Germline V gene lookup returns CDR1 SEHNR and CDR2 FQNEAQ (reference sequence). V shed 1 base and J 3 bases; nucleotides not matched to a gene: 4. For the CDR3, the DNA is TGTGCCAGCAGCTTAGTGGGTAGCGGGAGCTACAATGAGCAGTTCTTC. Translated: CASSLVGSGSYNEQFF.

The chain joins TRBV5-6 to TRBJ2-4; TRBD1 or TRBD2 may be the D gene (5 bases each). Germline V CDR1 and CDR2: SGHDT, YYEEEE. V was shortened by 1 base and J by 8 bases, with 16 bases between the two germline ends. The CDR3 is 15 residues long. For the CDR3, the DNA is TGTGCCAGCAGCTTGTTTGAGCTGGGGGTGGACATTCAGTACTTC. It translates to CASSLFELGVDIQYF.

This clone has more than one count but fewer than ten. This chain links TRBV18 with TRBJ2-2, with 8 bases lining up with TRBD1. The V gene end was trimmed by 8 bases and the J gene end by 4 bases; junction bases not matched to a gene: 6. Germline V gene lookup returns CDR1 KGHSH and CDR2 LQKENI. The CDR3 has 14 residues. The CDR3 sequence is CASTLDRATGELFF. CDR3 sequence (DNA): TGTGCCAGCACGTTGGACAGGGCCACCGGGGAGCTGTTTTTT.

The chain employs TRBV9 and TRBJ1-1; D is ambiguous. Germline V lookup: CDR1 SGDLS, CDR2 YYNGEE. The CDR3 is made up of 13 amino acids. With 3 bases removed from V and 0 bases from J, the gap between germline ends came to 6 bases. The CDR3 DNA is TGTGCCAGCAGCGCGTCCATGAACACTGAAGCTTTCTTT. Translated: CASSASMNTEAFF.

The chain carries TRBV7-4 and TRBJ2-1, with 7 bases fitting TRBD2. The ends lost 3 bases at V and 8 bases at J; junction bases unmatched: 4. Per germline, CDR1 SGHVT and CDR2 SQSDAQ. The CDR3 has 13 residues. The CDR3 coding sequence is TGTGCCAGCAGCTTTTTGACTAGCCATGAGCAGTTCTTC. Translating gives CASSFLTSHEQFF.

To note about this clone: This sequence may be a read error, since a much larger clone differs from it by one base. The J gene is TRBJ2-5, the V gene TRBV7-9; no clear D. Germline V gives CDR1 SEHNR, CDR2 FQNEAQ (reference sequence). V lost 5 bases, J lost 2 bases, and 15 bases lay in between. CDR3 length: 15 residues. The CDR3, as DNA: TGTGCCAGCAGCCGCCCAGATGCGGTACAAGAGACCCAGTACTTC. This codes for CASSRPDAVQETQYF.